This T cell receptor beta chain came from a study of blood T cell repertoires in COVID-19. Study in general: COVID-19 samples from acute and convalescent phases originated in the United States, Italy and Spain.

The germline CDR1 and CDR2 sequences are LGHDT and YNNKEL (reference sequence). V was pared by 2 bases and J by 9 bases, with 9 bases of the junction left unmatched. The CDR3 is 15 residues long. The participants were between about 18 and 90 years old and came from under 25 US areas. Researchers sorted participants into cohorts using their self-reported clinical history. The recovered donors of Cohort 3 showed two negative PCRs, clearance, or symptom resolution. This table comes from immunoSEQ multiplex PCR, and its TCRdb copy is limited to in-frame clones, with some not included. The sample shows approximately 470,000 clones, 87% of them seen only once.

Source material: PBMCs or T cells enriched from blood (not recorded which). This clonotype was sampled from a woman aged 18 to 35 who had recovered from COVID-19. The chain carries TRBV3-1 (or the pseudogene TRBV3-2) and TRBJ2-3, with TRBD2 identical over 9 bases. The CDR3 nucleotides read TGTGCCAGCAGCCAAACAGCGGGGGGTTCTAACACGCAGTATTTT. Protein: CASSQTAGGSNTQYF.